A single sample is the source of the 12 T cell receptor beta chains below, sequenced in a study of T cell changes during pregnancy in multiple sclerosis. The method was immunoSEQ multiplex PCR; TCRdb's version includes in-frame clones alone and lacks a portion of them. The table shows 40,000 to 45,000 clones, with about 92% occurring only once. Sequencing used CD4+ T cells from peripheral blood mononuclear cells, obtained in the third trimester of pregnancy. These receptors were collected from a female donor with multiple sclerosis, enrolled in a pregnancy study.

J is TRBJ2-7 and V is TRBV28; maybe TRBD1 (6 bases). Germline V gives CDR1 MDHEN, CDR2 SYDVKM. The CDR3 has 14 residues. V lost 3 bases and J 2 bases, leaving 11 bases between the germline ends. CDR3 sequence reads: CASSFRGLAYEQYF. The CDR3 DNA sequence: TGTGCCAGCAGTTTCAGGGGCCTTGCCTACGAGCAGTACTTC.

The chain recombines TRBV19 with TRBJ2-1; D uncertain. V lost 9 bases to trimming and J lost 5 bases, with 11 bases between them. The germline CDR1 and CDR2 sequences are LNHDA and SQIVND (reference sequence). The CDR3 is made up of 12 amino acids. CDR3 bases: TGTGCCAGCACTACCCGGGACAATGAGCAGTTCTTC. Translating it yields CASTTRDNEQFF.

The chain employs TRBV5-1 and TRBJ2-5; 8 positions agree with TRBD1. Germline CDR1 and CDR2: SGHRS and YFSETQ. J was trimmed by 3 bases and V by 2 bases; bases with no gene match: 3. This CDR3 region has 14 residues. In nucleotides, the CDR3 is TGCGCCAGCAGCTTTTCGACAGGGGAAGAGACCCAGTACTTC. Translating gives CASSFSTGEETQYF. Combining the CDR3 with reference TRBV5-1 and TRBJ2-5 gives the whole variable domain KAGVTQTPRYLIKTRGQQVTLSCSPISGHRSVSWYQQTPGQGLQFLFEYFSETQRNKGNFPGRFSGRQFSNSRSEMNVSTLELGDSALYLCASSFSTGEETQYFGPGTRLLVL.

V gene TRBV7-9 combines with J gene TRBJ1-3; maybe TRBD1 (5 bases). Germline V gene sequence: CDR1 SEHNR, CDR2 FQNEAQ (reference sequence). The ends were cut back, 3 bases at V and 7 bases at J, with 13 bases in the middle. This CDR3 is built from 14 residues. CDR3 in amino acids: CASSFEAGRNTIYF. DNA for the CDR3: TGTGCCAGCAGCTTCGAGGCAGGGAGGAACACCATATATTTT.

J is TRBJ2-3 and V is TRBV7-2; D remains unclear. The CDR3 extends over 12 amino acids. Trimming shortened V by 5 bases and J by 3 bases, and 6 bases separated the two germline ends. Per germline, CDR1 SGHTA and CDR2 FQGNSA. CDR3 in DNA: TGTGCCAGCAGCCCAACTACAGATACGCAGTATTTT. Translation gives CASSPTTDTQYF.

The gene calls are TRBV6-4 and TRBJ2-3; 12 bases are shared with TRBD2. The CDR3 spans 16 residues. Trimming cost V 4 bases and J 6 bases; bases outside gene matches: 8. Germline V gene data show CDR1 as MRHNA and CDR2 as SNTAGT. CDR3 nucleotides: TGTGCCAGCAGTGTTCGACTAGCGGGAGTTGGGGATACGCAGTATTTT. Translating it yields CASSVRLAGVGDTQYF.

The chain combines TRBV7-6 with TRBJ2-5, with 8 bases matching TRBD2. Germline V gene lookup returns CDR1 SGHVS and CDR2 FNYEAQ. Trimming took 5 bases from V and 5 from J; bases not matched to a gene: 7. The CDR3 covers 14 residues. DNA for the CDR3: TGTGCCAGCAGCCTATCCGGGACTAGGGAGACCCAGTACTTC. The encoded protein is CASSLSGTRETQYF.

The DNA for the CDR3 is TGTGCCAGCAGGAAAGCGGGAGGGCCTACAAATGAGCAGTTCTTC. This encodes CASRKAGGPTNEQFF. This chain joins TRBV6-5 and TRBJ2-1; 10 bases align to TRBD2. Germline trimming cut 6 bases from V and 7 bases from J; bases unmatched to any gene: 9. CDR1 is MNHEY and CDR2 is SVGAGI in the germline V gene. This CDR3 spans 15 amino acids.

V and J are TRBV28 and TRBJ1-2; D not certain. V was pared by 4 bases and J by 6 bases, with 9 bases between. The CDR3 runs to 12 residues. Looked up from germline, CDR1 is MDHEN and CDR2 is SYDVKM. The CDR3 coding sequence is TGTGCCAGCAGTTCTATTAATGATGGCTACACCTTC. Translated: CASSSINDGYTF.

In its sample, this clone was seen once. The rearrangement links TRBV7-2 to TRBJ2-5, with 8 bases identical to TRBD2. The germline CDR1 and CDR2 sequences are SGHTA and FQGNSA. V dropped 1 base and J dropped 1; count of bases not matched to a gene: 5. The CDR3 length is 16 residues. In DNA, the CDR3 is TGTGCCAGCAGCTTAGGGCCAGCGGGAGCCCAAGAGACCCAGTACTTC. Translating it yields CASSLGPAGAQETQYF.

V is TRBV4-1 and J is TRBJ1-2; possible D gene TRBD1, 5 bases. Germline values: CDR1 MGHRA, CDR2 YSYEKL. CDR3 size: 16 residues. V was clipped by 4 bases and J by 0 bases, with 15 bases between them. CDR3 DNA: TGCGCCAGCAGCCGTTTACCGGGGGACCCTAACTATGGCTACACCTTC. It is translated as CASSRLPGDPNYGYTF.

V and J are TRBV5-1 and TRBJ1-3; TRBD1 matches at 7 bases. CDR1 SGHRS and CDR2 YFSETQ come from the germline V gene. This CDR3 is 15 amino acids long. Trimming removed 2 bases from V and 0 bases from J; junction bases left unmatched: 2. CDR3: CASSLRQGSGNTIYF. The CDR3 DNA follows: TGCGCCAGCAGCTTAAGACAGGGCTCTGGAAACACCATATATTTT.